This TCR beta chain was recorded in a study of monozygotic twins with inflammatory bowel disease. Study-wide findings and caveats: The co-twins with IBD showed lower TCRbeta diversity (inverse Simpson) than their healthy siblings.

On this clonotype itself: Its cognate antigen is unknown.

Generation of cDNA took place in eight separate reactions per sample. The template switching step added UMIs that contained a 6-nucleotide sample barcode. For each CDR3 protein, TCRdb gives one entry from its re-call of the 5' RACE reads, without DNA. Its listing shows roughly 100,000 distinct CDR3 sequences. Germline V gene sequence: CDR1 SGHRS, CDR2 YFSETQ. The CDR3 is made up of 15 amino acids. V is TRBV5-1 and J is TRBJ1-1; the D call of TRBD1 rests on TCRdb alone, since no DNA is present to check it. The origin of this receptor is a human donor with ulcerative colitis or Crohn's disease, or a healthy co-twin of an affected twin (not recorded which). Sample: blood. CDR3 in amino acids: CASSLQDPKNTEAFF.